This T cell receptor (beta chain) was retrieved from a study of T-cell reconstitution after alpha-beta-depleted transplantation in children. Trimming shortened V by 6 bases and J by 4 bases, and 24 bases separated the two germline ends. CDR3 length equals 16 residues. The germline CDR1 and CDR2 sequences are DFQATT and SNEGSKA (reference sequence). General study points: Counts and diversity of T cells one year after transplant came mostly from newly produced T cells. Surviving recipient T cells and thymic progenitors accounted for the high day-60 TCRbeta diversity observed in some patients. Several hundred expanded graft clones reportedly were the source of alpha-beta T cells about two months after transplant.

In the case of this clonotype: Its antigen is undetermined.

The library targeted TCRbeta and was prepared with unique molecular identifiers. Each CDR3 protein gets one entry after TCRdb re-called the PCR reads with MiXCR. The repertoire includes about 580,000 distinct CDR3 sequences, under 30% of them detected once, and 13% to 15% sits in the top ten. The V and J genes are TRBV20-1 and TRBJ1-2; TRBD1 might be the D (6 bases). The sequenced sample was PBMCs, mostly from graft donor cells, obtained 360 days after TCRalphabeta/CD19-depleted stem cell transplant. The sequence was obtained from a boy under two years old who had a stem cell transplant for acute myeloid leukemia, so the T cells may come from the graft donor. CDR3 sequence reads: CSALGGQEKSGYGYTF. The CDR3 DNA follows: TGCAGTGCACTGGGGGGGCAGGAGAAATCCGGCTATGGCTACACCTTC.